This TCR beta chain was recovered during a study of shared clonotypes between healthy human individuals. The protocol was immunoSEQ multiplex PCR, while the TCRdb copy is restricted to in-frame clones and leaves out a portion. Of roughly 1 million clones in the sample, 70% to 80% were seen once. With 3 bases removed from V and 7 bases from J, the gap between germline ends came to 9 bases. Germline loops: CDR1 SNHLY, CDR2 FYNNEI. The CDR3 extends over 12 amino acids. The sequenced sample was memory CD4+ T cells sorted from blood. Subset given: CD45RA-negative fraction. The clonotype was recovered from a man between 18 and 29 years old in good health. The V call is TRBV2, the J call TRBJ2-5; TRBD1 might be the D (5 bases). The CDR3 DNA reads as TGTGCCAGCAGTGAGAATAGGGGGACCCAGTACTTC. This codes for CASSENRGTQYF.